The 20 T cell receptor beta chains given below trace back to one sample, sequenced in a study of early T cells in non-severe SARS-CoV-2 infection. TCRdb processed the 5' RACE reads anew with MiXCR; each CDR3 protein has one entry. This sample yields more than 20,000 distinct CDR3 sequences, of which 3% to 4.5% are seen a single time; roughly 6% belongs to the top ten. Sequences were obtained from whole blood. The receptors were sampled from an adult who was a healthcare worker with PCR-confirmed SARS-CoV-2 infection or an uninfected control (not recorded which).

This clonotype was counted at least ten times. The chain is built from TRBV5-1 and TRBJ1-2, with TRBD1 matching over 9 bases. Trimming removed 3 bases from V and 6 bases from J; junction bases left unmatched: 3. The CDR3 is 13 residues long. Germline V gives CDR1 SGHRS, CDR2 YFSETQ. The CDR3 region has the DNA TGCGCCAGCAGCTCGGGACAGGGTGATGGCTACACCTTC. It translates to CASSSGQGDGYTF.

This clonotype was seen ten or more times. The chain joins TRBV5-1 to TRBJ1-6; 9 bases map to TRBD1. Per the germline V gene, CDR1 is SGHRS and CDR2 is YFSETQ. The junction had 3 bases not matched to a gene; V was cut back by 0 bases and J by 8 bases. The CDR3 spans 15 residues. In nucleotides, the CDR3 is TGCGCCAGCAGCTTGGAACAGGGGGCGCATTCACCCCTCCACTTT. Residues: CASSLEQGAHSPLHF.

This clonotype showed up many times. The rearrangement joins TRBV5-1 to TRBJ2-1, with D possibly TRBD2 on 6 matching bases. This CDR3 spans 17 amino acids. V was trimmed by 4 bases and J by 0 bases, leaving 17 bases between them. From germline, CDR1 is SGHRS and CDR2 YFSETQ. The DNA for the CDR3 is TGCGCCAGCAGCCGTATTAGCGGAGGGAGCTCCTACAATGAGCAGTTCTTC. Translated, it gives CASSRISGGSSYNEQFF.

This clonotype showed up many times. This chain connects TRBV28 to TRBJ1-1, with D possibly TRBD1 on 5 matching bases. Germline CDR1 reads MDHEN; CDR2 reads SYDVKM. CDR3 length: 14 residues. V was shortened by 6 bases and J by 4 bases, with 15 bases between the two germline ends. CDR3 residues: CASSPRGGITEAFF. CDR3 nucleotides: TGTGCCAGCAGCCCCCGTGGGGGAATCACTGAAGCTTTCTTT.

This clonotype was recorded many times. The chain couples TRBV12-3 or TRBV12-4 to TRBJ2-7; TRBD1 agrees at 11 bases. CDR3 size: 14 residues. The ends lost 4 bases at V and 3 bases at J; junction bases unmatched: 2. The CDR3 DNA is TGTGCCAGCAGTTACGGGACAGGGGGCTACGAGCAGTACTTC. Its protein product is CASSYGTGGYEQYF.

This clonotype appeared many times. The rearrangement uses TRBV20-1 and TRBJ1-6; D gene unclear. The CDR3 is made up of 15 amino acids. Germline V CDR1 and CDR2: DFQATT, SNEGSKA (reference sequence). Deletions cut 3 bases from V and 7 bases from J, with 16 bases between. The CDR3 spells CSASVEAARNSPLHF. CDR3 nucleotide sequence: TGCAGTGCTAGCGTCGAGGCAGCCAGAAATTCACCCCTCCACTTT.

This clonotype was detected many times. V and J are TRBV27 and TRBJ2-7; a possible D gene is TRBD2 (6 bases). V gave up 3 bases and J gave up 1 base, with 13 bases separating them. Per the germline V gene, CDR1 is MNHEY and CDR2 is SMNVEV (reference sequence). This CDR3 has 15 amino acids. CDR3 protein: CASSFRWGRSYEQYF. The CDR3 nucleotides read TGTGCCAGCAGTTTTCGGTGGGGGAGGTCCTACGAGCAGTACTTC.

The chain links TRBV27 to TRBJ1-1, with 7 positions matching TRBD1. There are 14 residues in the CDR3. Germline CDR1 and CDR2: MNHEY and SMNVEV (reference sequence). V lost 6 bases and J lost 1; bases outside the gene matches: 5. The CDR3 sequence: CASRSGTENTEAFF. CDR3 nucleotides: TGTGCCAGCAGATCCGGGACAGAGAACACTGAAGCTTTCTTT.

This clonotype counts as medium-sized (0.01 to 0.1%). V is TRBV18 and J is TRBJ2-7, with 8 bases matching TRBD1. Trimming removed 3 bases from V and 3 bases from J; junction bases left unmatched: 10. The CDR3 spans 16 residues. Per germline, CDR1 KGHSH and CDR2 LQKENI. The CDR3 sequence is CASSPGPGQAYYEQYF. CDR3 in DNA: TGTGCCAGCTCACCCGGACCGGGACAGGCATACTACGAGCAGTACTTC.

The chain is built from TRBV7-9 and TRBJ2-1; TRBD1 agrees at 8 bases. CDR3 length: 15 residues. V was pared by 5 bases and J by 2 bases, with 5 bases of the junction left unmatched. The germline V gene encodes CDR1 SEHNR and CDR2 FQNEAQ (reference sequence). CDR3: CASSLRTGTYNEQFF. The CDR3 DNA sequence: TGTGCCAGCAGCCTCAGGACAGGGACCTACAATGAGCAGTTCTTC.

This clonotype was recorded many times. The V gene is TRBV12-3 or TRBV12-4, the J gene TRBJ2-7; weak D call: TRBD2 (6 bases). V was cut by 2 bases and J by 7 bases, with 15 bases left in between. The CDR3 covers 14 residues. In nucleotides, the CDR3 is TGTGCCAGCAGTTTAATCTTTCTGGGGGGAGAGCAGTACTTC. Encoded protein: CASSLIFLGGEQYF.

This clonotype is classed as medium-sized. The chain joins TRBV2 to TRBJ1-1; 8 nucleotides line up with TRBD1. Germline V gene lookup returns CDR1 SNHLY and CDR2 FYNNEI. Unmatched junction bases numbered 5, after V lost 8 bases and J lost 3 bases. The CDR3 is 13 amino acids. The CDR3 DNA follows: TGTGCCAGCGGGGACAGGATAGACACTGAAGCTTTCTTT. Protein: CASGDRIDTEAFF.

In its sample, this clonotype was seen many times. The chain joins TRBV30 to TRBJ2-7; unclear D gene. With 1 base removed from V and 7 bases from J, the gap between germline ends came to 20 bases. CDR1 GTSNPN and CDR2 SVGIG come from the germline V gene (reference sequence). The CDR3 totals 15 residues. CDR3 sequence reads: CAWSALDGVLREQYF. The CDR3 bases are TGTGCCTGGAGTGCCCTCGACGGAGTGCTGCGTGAGCAGTACTTC.

The sample holds many counts of this clonotype. The rearrangement uses TRBV19 and TRBJ2-5, with 10 bases identical to TRBD2. CDR1 is LNHDA and CDR2 is SQIVND in the germline V gene (reference sequence). The CDR3 runs to 16 residues. Germline trimming cut 0 bases from V and 4 bases from J; bases unmatched to any gene: 5. The CDR3 bases are TGTGCCAGTAGTATAGAACTAGCGGGATGGATAGAGACCCAGTACTTC. Translated: CASSIELAGWIETQYF.

This clonotype was seen at least ten times. The chain is built from TRBV5-8 and TRBJ1-1, with unresolved D. The length of the CDR3 is 13 residues. The V gene's germline CDR1 is SGHTS and CDR2 YDEGEE. The V and J ends lost 0 bases and 7 bases respectively, with 10 bases between them. CDR3 nucleotides: TGTGCCAGCAGCTTGGCTCGGGCCGGTGAAGCTTTCTTT. It specifies CASSLARAGEAFF.

This clonotype was picked up many times. This rearrangement joins TRBV29-1 to TRBJ2-6; D ambiguous. The CDR3 covers 14 residues. Germline loops: CDR1 SQVTM, CDR2 ANQGSEA. V gave up 4 bases and J gave up 4 bases, with 11 bases separating them. The CDR3 sequence: CSVGKGAGANVLTF. DNA for the CDR3: TGCAGCGTTGGAAAGGGCGCCGGGGCCAACGTCCTGACTTTC.

This clonotype has at least ten counts. This chain links TRBV12-3 or TRBV12-4 with TRBJ2-7, with TRBD2 matching over 10 bases. The CDR3 spans 14 residues. Trimming removed 6 bases from V and 2 bases from J; junction bases left unmatched: 4. Written as DNA, the CDR3 is TGTGCCAGCAGACCCAGCGGGAGGGCCTACGAGCAGTACTTC. This translates into CASRPSGRAYEQYF.

This clonotype was seen at least ten times. The V gene is TRBV30, the J gene TRBJ1-1; no definite D call. V gave up 4 bases and J gave up 5 bases, with 11 bases separating them. This CDR3 region has 12 residues. Germline loops: CDR1 GTSNPN, CDR2 SVGIG (reference sequence). CDR3 amino acids: CAWTSAVTEAFF. For the CDR3, the DNA is TGTGCCTGGACAAGCGCTGTTACTGAAGCTTTCTTT.

This clonotype came up a few times. The chain uses TRBV7-6 and TRBJ1-1, with D maybe TRBD1 (5 bases). V lost 6 bases and J lost 1, with 9 bases in between. Germline CDR1 reads SGHVS; CDR2 reads FNYEAQ. CDR3 length: 13 residues. The CDR3 is CASRRTGNTEAFF. CDR3 coding DNA: TGTGCCAGCAGACGTACAGGGAACACTGAAGCTTTCTTT.

This clonotype was detected ten times or more. V usage is TRBV7-9 and J usage is TRBJ1-2; D unclear. The CDR3 totals 13 residues. With 5 bases removed from V and 9 bases from J, the gap between germline ends came to 16 bases. CDR1 SEHNR and CDR2 FQNEAQ come from the germline V gene (reference sequence). In nucleotides, the CDR3 is TGTGCCAGCAGCCACCGCGATGGACCCCGCTACACCTTC. Protein: CASSHRDGPRYTF.